This is a list of T cell receptor beta chains from one sample in a study of cytomegalovirus exposure and HLA in healthy donors. Only in-frame clones appear in the TCRdb table, and some are missing; sequencing was by immunoSEQ multiplex PCR. The sample lists about 76,000 clones, about 78% occurring once. The sequencing input was PBMCs. The source is a woman aged 35 to 49 in good health and CMV-seropositive. Both conserved end residues are part of each CDR3. The D gene is left open where the match is weak. Where a row states a size, it is once, few, many or the class of an expanded clone; other rows omit it.

V gene: TRBV5-1; J gene: TRBJ2-7; clone size: few; D gene: NA; CDR3 DNA: TGCGCCAGCAGCTTGGATCCGGGCTACGAGCAGTACTTC; CDR3 protein: CASSLDPGYEQYF
V gene: TRBV7-9; J gene: TRBJ1-2; clone size: once; D gene: NA; CDR3 DNA: TGTGCCAGCAGCTCCCTCGCGGGAGTACATGGCTACACCTTC; CDR3 protein: CASSSLAGVHGYTF
V gene: TRBV11-2; J gene: TRBJ1-2; clone size: NA; D gene: TRBD1; CDR3 DNA: TGTGCCAGCAGTCGAGCGCTCCGGGACAGGGTTTACGGCTACACCTTC; CDR3 protein: CASSRALRDRVYGYTF
V gene: TRBV30; J gene: TRBJ2-7; clone size: few; D gene: NA; CDR3 DNA: TGTGCCTGGACCCCAGGGATAGGGTCCTACGAGCAGTACTTC; CDR3 protein: CAWTPGIGSYEQYF
V gene: TRBV7-8; J gene: TRBJ1-5; clone size: NA; D gene: NA; CDR3 DNA: TGTGCCAGCAGCCCCGGGAGTCATAGCAATCAGCCCCAGCATTTT; CDR3 protein: CASSPGSHSNQPQHF
V gene: TRBV6-5; J gene: TRBJ2-7; clone size: NA; D gene: TRBD1; CDR3 DNA: TGTGCCAGCAGTTACTCCGGGACAGCCTCCTACGAGCAGTACTTC; CDR3 protein: CASSYSGTASYEQYF
V gene: TRBV11-1; J gene: TRBJ1-1; clone size: NA; D gene: TRBD1; CDR3 DNA: TGTGCCAGCAGCTACAGGGGGTGGGACACTGAAGCTTTCTTT; CDR3 protein: CASSYRGWDTEAFF
V gene: TRBV25-1; J gene: TRBJ2-7; clone size: NA; D gene: TRBD2; CDR3 DNA: TGTGCCAGCGGAGACTGGGGGACTACCTACGAGCAGTACTTC; CDR3 protein: CASGDWGTTYEQYF
V gene: TRBV5-1; J gene: TRBJ2-7; clone size: once; D gene: NA; CDR3 DNA: TGCGCCAGCAGCTTGGATTGGACAGCGACCTCCTACGAGCAGTACTTC; CDR3 protein: CASSLDWTATSYEQYF
V gene: TRBV28; J gene: TRBJ2-7; clone size: NA; D gene: NA; CDR3 DNA: TGTGCCAGCAGTTTAAGGGCAGGGGGGCGTGGGCAGTACTTC; CDR3 protein: CASSLRAGGRGQYF
V gene: TRBV6-1; J gene: TRBJ1-1; clone size: NA; D gene: TRBD1; CDR3 DNA: TGTGCCAGCACCCGAACAGGGGGCGAGACTGAAGCTTTCTTT; CDR3 protein: CASTRTGGETEAFF
V gene: TRBV10-3; J gene: TRBJ1-1; clone size: NA; D gene: TRBD1; CDR3 DNA: TGTGCCATCAGCCCGACAGGGCCCAAACCTAACACTGAAGCTTTCTTT; CDR3 protein: CAISPTGPKPNTEAFF
V gene: TRBV6-6; J gene: TRBJ1-6; clone size: NA; D gene: TRBD1; CDR3 DNA: TGTGCCAGCAGCGAACAGGGGGTAATCGGAAATTCACCCCTCCACTTT; CDR3 protein: CASSEQGVIGNSPLHF
V gene: TRBV6-4; J gene: TRBJ2-5; clone size: NA; D gene: TRBD2; CDR3 DNA: TGTGCCAGCAGTGATTCGCGGGGGGTCGGGGAGACCCAGTACTTC; CDR3 protein: CASSDSRGVGETQYF
V gene: TRBV6-1; J gene: TRBJ1-1; clone size: NA; D gene: NA; CDR3 DNA: TGTGCCAGCAGTGAACTGCGTTTCGGACTTATGAACACTGAAGCTTTCTTT; CDR3 protein: CASSELRFGLMNTEAFF
V gene: TRBV28; J gene: TRBJ1-5; clone size: NA; D gene: TRBD1; CDR3 DNA: TGTGCCAGCAGCCTACAGGGGCTTTACAATCAGCCCCAGCATTTT; CDR3 protein: CASSLQGLYNQPQHF
V gene: TRBV28; J gene: TRBJ1-2; clone size: once; D gene: TRBD1; CDR3 DNA: TGTGCCAGCAGTTTAGGGACAGGGGGCTATGGCTACACCTTC; CDR3 protein: CASSLGTGGYGYTF
V gene: TRBV15; J gene: TRBJ2-1; clone size: NA; D gene: TRBD2; CDR3 DNA: TGTGCCACCAGCAGAGTCCGGGGGGGGTACAATGAGCAGTTCTTC; CDR3 protein: CATSRVRGGYNEQFF
V gene: TRBV10-3; J gene: TRBJ1-2; clone size: NA; D gene: NA; CDR3 DNA: TGTGCCATCAGTGAGTCGAGACAGTCCTCAGACTCTCGGGATGGCTACACCTTC; CDR3 protein: CAISESRQSSDSRDGYTF
V gene: TRBV5-1; J gene: TRBJ2-7; clone size: NA; D gene: NA; CDR3 DNA: TGCGCCAGCAGCTTGGCCGGGCCAGGGCAAAACTACGAGCAGTACTTC; CDR3 protein: CASSLAGPGQNYEQYF
V gene: TRBV7-9; J gene: TRBJ1-6; clone size: NA; D gene: NA; CDR3 DNA: TGTGCCAGCAGCGACCTGGACAGCTCATCCCTCCACTTT; CDR3 protein: CASSDLDSSSLHF
V gene: TRBV13; J gene: TRBJ2-3; clone size: few; D gene: NA; CDR3 DNA: TGTGCCAGCAGCTCCGGGACAAGCACAGATACGCAGTATTTT; CDR3 protein: CASSSGTSTDTQYF
V gene: TRBV30; J gene: TRBJ2-5; clone size: once; D gene: TRBD2; CDR3 DNA: TGTGCCTTGGCTAGCGGGGGCCAAGAGACCCAGTACTTC; CDR3 protein: CALASGGQETQYF
V gene: TRBV28; J gene: TRBJ2-2; clone size: once; D gene: NA; CDR3 DNA: TGTGCCAGCAAGAAAGGACAATTGAACACCGGGGAGCTGTTTTTT; CDR3 protein: CASKKGQLNTGELFF
V gene: TRBV28; J gene: TRBJ1-5; clone size: NA; D gene: TRBD1; CDR3 DNA: TGTGCCAGCAGTTCCCGACAGGGATTGGAGCCCCAGCATTTT; CDR3 protein: CASSSRQGLEPQHF
V gene: TRBV5-4; J gene: TRBJ2-3; clone size: NA; D gene: TRBD2; CDR3 DNA: TGTGCCAGCAGCTTGGTTCTAGCGGGGGGGCCCGAAGATACGCAGTATTTT; CDR3 protein: CASSLVLAGGPEDTQYF
V gene: TRBV13; J gene: TRBJ1-5; clone size: NA; D gene: NA; CDR3 DNA: TGTGCCAGCAGCAACCAACAGGGCGATCAGCCCCAGCATTTT; CDR3 protein: CASSNQQGDQPQHF
V gene: TRBV7-2; J gene: TRBJ1-5; clone size: NA; D gene: NA; CDR3 DNA: TGTGCCAGCAGCTCGGACACAAATCAGCCCCAGCATTTT; CDR3 protein: CASSSDTNQPQHF
V gene: TRBV6-1; J gene: TRBJ1-2; clone size: NA; D gene: NA; CDR3 DNA: TGTGCCAGCGCACTCAGGGTCGACTACACCTTC; CDR3 protein: CASALRVDYTF
V gene: TRBV7-2; J gene: TRBJ2-3; clone size: few; D gene: NA; CDR3 DNA: TGTGCCAGCAGCTTAGCCGGACTACAGGACACAGATACGCAGTATTTT; CDR3 protein: CASSLAGLQDTDTQYF
V gene: TRBV9; J gene: TRBJ2-1; clone size: NA; D gene: NA; CDR3 DNA: TGTGCCAGCAGCTGGGGGGGCGGGTCCTACAATGAGCAGTTCTTC; CDR3 protein: CASSWGGGSYNEQFF
V gene: TRBV18; J gene: TRBJ1-5; clone size: NA; D gene: TRBD1; CDR3 DNA: TGTGCCAGCTCACCACCGGGACAGGGGGGAATGGATCAGCCCCAGCATTTT; CDR3 protein: CASSPPGQGGMDQPQHF
V gene: TRBV7-3; J gene: TRBJ2-6; clone size: few; D gene: TRBD1; CDR3 DNA: TGTGCCAGCAGCTTTTTGGACAGGGGGAATGGGGCCAACGTCCTGACTTTC; CDR3 protein: CASSFLDRGNGANVLTF
V gene: TRBV5-1; J gene: TRBJ2-7; clone size: once; D gene: TRBD1; CDR3 DNA: TGCGCCAGCAGCATCCACCGGGACAGGGGATACCTTCAGGGCCGCGAGCAGTACTTC; CDR3 protein: CASSIHRDRGYLQGREQYF
V gene: TRBV6-5; J gene: TRBJ1-2; clone size: NA; D gene: TRBD1; CDR3 DNA: TGTGCCAGCAGTTGGGACAGGAGTAACTATGGCTACACCTTC; CDR3 protein: CASSWDRSNYGYTF
V gene: TRBV4-3; J gene: TRBJ1-2; clone size: once; D gene: TRBD1; CDR3 DNA: TGCGCCAGCAGCCAAGATCCCTCAATGGACAGGGGGCTCTATGGCTACACCTTC; CDR3 protein: CASSQDPSMDRGLYGYTF
V gene: TRBV29-1; J gene: TRBJ2-3; clone size: NA; D gene: TRBD2; CDR3 DNA: TGCAGCGTTGCGATTAGCGGGGGGATCACAGATACGCAGTATTTT; CDR3 protein: CSVAISGGITDTQYF
V gene: TRBV2; J gene: TRBJ1-1; clone size: NA; D gene: NA; CDR3 DNA: TGTGCCAGCAGTGCAGAAGGAGGGTCGGCTTTCTTT; CDR3 protein: CASSAEGGSAFF
V gene: TRBV19; J gene: TRBJ1-2; clone size: NA; D gene: NA; CDR3 DNA: TGTGCCAGTAGTACTACAGGGTTTGGCTACACCTTC; CDR3 protein: CASSTTGFGYTF
V gene: TRBV9; J gene: TRBJ1-2; clone size: NA; D gene: TRBD1; CDR3 DNA: TGTGCCAGCAGCGCCCCCGGACAGGGTAACTATGGCTACACCTTC; CDR3 protein: CASSAPGQGNYGYTF
V gene: TRBV9; J gene: TRBJ2-1; clone size: few; D gene: TRBD1; CDR3 DNA: TGTGCCAGCAGCGTTCAGGGGGAATACAATGAGCAGTTCTTC; CDR3 protein: CASSVQGEYNEQFF
V gene: TRBV20-1; J gene: TRBJ1-2; clone size: NA; D gene: TRBD1; CDR3 DNA: TGCAGTGCGGGACAGGGCTATGGCTACACCTTC; CDR3 protein: CSAGQGYGYTF
V gene: TRBV25-1; J gene: TRBJ1-6; clone size: few; D gene: NA; CDR3 DNA: TGTGCCAGCAGTGGAACAGAATTCCCTAATTCACCCCTCCACTTT; CDR3 protein: CASSGTEFPNSPLHF
V gene: TRBV4-1; J gene: TRBJ2-2; clone size: once; D gene: TRBD2; CDR3 DNA: TGCGCCAGCAGCCAAGTAGGGACTAGCTCTCACCGGGAGCTGTTTTTT; CDR3 protein: CASSQVGTSSHRELFF
V gene: TRBV19; J gene: TRBJ1-1; clone size: NA; D gene: TRBD1; CDR3 DNA: TGTGCCATTTCGGGACAGACGAACACTGAAGCTTTCTTT; CDR3 protein: CAISGQTNTEAFF
V gene: TRBV9; J gene: TRBJ2-1; clone size: few; D gene: TRBD1; CDR3 DNA: TGTGCCAGCAGCGTCGGACAGGGGGCGGGAGATGAGCAGTTCTTC; CDR3 protein: CASSVGQGAGDEQFF
V gene: TRBV25-1; J gene: TRBJ1-6; clone size: NA; D gene: TRBD1; CDR3 DNA: TGTGCCAGCAGTAGGGGACAGGATAATTCACCCCTCCACTTT; CDR3 protein: CASSRGQDNSPLHF
V gene: TRBV4-1; J gene: TRBJ2-6; clone size: NA; D gene: TRBD1; CDR3 DNA: TGCGCCAGCAGCCAAAGATGGGACAGGGATGGGGCCAACGTCCTGACTTTC; CDR3 protein: CASSQRWDRDGANVLTF
V gene: TRBV6-5; J gene: TRBJ1-2; clone size: NA; D gene: TRBD1; CDR3 DNA: TGTGCCAGCAGAAGCACAGGGGGCGCTGGCTATGGCTACACCTTC; CDR3 protein: CASRSTGGAGYGYTF
V gene: TRBV6-5; J gene: TRBJ2-5; clone size: few; D gene: TRBD2; CDR3 DNA: TGTGCCAGCAGTTACGTCGGGGGGGCCGGGGAGACCCAGTACTTC; CDR3 protein: CASSYVGGAGETQYF
V gene: TRBV28; J gene: TRBJ1-6; clone size: NA; D gene: TRBD1; CDR3 DNA: TGTGCCAGCAGTTCCTCGGGACAGGGATCTAATTCACCCCTCCACTTT; CDR3 protein: CASSSSGQGSNSPLHF
V gene: TRBV2; J gene: TRBJ2-5; clone size: NA; D gene: TRBD2; CDR3 DNA: TGTGCCAGCAGTGATGGTCTAGCGGGGCCCGTACAAGAGACCCAGTACTTC; CDR3 protein: CASSDGLAGPVQETQYF
V gene: TRBV6-1; J gene: TRBJ2-3; clone size: NA; D gene: TRBD1; CDR3 DNA: TGTGCCAGCAGTGAGTTTAAAGGGACAGACACAGATACGCAGTATTTT; CDR3 protein: CASSEFKGTDTDTQYF